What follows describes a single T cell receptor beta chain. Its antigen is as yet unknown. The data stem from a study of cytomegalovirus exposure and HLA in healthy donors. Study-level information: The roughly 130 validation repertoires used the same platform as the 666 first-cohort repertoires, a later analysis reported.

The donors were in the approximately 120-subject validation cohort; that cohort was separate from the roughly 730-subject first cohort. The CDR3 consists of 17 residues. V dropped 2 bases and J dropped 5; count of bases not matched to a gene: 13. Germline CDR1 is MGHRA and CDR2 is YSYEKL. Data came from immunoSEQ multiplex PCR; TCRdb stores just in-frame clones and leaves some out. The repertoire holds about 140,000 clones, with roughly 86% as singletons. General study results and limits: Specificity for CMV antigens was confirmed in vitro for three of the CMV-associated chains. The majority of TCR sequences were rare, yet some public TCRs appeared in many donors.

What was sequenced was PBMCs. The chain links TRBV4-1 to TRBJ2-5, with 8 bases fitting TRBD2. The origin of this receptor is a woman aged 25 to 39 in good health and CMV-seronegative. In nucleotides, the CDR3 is TGCGCCAGCAGCCAAACCTTAGCCGGGACTAGGACGGAGACCCAGTACTTC. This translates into CASSQTLAGTRTETQYF.